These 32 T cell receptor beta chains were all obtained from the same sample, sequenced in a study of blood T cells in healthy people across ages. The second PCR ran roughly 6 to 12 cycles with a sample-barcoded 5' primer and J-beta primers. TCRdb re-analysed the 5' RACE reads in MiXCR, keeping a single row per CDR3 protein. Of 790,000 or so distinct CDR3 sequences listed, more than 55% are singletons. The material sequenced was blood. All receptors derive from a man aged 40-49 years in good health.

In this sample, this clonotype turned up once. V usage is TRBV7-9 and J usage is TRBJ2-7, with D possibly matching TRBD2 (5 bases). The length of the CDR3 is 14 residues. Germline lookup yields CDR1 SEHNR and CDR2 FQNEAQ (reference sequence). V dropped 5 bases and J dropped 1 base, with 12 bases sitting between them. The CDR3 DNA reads TGTGCCAGCAGCAATCCAGCGGAATCCTACGAGCAGTACTTC. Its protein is CASSNPAESYEQYF.

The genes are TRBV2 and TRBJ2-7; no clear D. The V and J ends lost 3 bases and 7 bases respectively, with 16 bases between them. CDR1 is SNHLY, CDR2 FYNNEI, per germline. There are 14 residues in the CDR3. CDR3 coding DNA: TGTGCCAGCAGTGAGACGGTGAGGATCGGGGAGCAGTACTTC. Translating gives CASSETVRIGEQYF.

The CDR3 protein is CASSLSTGYEKLFF. Written as DNA, the CDR3 is TGTGCCAGCAGCTTATCGACAGGGTATGAAAAACTGTTTTTT. J is TRBJ1-4 and V is TRBV7-2; TRBD1 matches at 7 bases. Germline V gives CDR1 SGHTA, CDR2 FQGNSA. Unmatched junction bases numbered 3, after V lost 2 bases and J lost 6 bases. This CDR3 has 14 amino acids.

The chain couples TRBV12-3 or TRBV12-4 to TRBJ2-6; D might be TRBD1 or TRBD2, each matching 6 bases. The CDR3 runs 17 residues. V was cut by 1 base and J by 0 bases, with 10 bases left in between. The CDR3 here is CASSLGGAYSGANVLTF. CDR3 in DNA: TGTGCCAGCAGTTTAGGGGGGGCGTACTCTGGGGCCAACGTCCTGACTTTC.

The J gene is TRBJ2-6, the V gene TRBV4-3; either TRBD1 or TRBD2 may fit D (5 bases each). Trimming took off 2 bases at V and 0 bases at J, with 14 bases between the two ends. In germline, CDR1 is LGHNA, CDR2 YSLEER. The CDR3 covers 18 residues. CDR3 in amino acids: CASSQWDAGLSGANVLTF. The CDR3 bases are TGCGCCAGCAGCCAATGGGACGCTGGACTCTCTGGGGCCAACGTCCTGACTTTC.

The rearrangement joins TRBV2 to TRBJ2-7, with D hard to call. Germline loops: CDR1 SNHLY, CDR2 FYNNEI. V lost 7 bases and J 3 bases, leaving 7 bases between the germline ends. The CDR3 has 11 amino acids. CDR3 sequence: CASKLGYEQYF. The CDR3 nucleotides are TGTGCCAGCAAATTGGGCTACGAGCAGTACTTC.

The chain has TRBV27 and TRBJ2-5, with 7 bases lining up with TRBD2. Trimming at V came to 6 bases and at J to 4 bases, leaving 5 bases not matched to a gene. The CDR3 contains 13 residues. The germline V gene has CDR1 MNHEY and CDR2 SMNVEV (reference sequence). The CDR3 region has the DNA TGTGCCAGCAGCATACTAGCGAGAGAGACCCAGTACTTC. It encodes CASSILARETQYF.

The CDR3 here is CASTLRETQFF. The CDR3 region has the DNA TGTGCCAGCACCCTAAGGGAGACCCAGTTCTTC. This chain uses TRBV6-2 or TRBV6-3 with TRBJ2-1; the D gene is possibly TRBD2 (5 bases). This CDR3 has 11 residues. Trimming left V 7 bases short and J 13 bases short, with 14 bases between. Germline V lookup: CDR1 MNHEY, CDR2 SVGEGT.

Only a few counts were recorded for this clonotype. The CDR3 protein is CASSQETSGRTSTDTQYF. The DNA for the CDR3 is TGTGCCAGCAGCCAAGAAACTAGCGGGAGGACTAGCACAGATACGCAGTATTTT. This sequence joins TRBV4-2 and TRBJ2-3, with 12 bases lining up with TRBD2. The CDR3 sequence is 18 residues long. V lost 0 bases and J lost 0; bases outside the gene matches: 4. From germline, CDR1 is LGHNA and CDR2 YNFKEQ.

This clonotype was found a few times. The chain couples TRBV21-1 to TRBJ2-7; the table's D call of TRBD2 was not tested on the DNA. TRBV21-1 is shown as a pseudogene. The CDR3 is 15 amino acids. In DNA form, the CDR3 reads TGTGCCAGCATTCCTAGCGGGGGGAGTAACTACGAGCAGTACTTC. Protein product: CASIPSGGSNYEQYF.

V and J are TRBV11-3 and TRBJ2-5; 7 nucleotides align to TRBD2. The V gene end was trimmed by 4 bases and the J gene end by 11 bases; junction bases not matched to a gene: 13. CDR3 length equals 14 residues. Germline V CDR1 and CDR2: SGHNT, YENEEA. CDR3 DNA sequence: TGTGCCAGCAGCTCAAGGGACTATCCTACGTCGCAGTACTTC. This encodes CASSSRDYPTSQYF. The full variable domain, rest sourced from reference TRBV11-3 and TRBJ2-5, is EAGVVQSPRYKIIEKKQPVAFWCNPISGHNTLYWYLQNLGQGPELLIRYENEEAVDDSQLPKDRFSAERLKGVDSTLKIQPAELGDSAVYLCASSSRDYPTSQYFGPGTRLLVL.

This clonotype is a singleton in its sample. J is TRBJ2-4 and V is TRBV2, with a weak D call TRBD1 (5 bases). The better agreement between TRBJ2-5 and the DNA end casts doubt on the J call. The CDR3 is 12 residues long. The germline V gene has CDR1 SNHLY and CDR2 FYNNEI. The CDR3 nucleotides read TGTGCCATCCAGACAGTTGAGGAGACCCAGTACTTC. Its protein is CAIQTVEETQYF.

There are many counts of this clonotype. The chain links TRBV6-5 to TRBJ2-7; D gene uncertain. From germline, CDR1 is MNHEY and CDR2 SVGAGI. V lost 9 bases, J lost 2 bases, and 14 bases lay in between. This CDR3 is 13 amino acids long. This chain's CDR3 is CASFTAKTYEQYF. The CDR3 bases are TGTGCCAGTTTTACAGCTAAAACCTACGAGCAGTACTTC.

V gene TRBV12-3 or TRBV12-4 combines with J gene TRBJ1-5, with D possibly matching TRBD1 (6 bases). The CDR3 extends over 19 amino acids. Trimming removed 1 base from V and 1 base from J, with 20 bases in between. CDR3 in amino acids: CASSLGARGGLGSNQPQHF. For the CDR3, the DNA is TGTGCCAGCAGTTTAGGTGCCAGGGGAGGATTAGGCAGCAATCAGCCCCAGCATTTT.

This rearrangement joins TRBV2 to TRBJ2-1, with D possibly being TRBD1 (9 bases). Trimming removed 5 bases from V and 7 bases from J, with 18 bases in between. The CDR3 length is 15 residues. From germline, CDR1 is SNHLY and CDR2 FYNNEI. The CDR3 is CASSRGGTGLNEQFF. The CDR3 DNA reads TGTGCCAGCAGTCGCGGGGGGACAGGGTTAAATGAGCAGTTCTTC. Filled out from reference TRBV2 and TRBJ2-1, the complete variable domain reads EPEVTQTPSHQVTQMGQEVILRCVPISNHLYFYWYRQILGQKVEFLVSFYNNEISEKSEIFDDQFSVERPDGSNFTLKIRSTKLEDSAMYFCASSRGGTGLNEQFFGPGTRLTVL.

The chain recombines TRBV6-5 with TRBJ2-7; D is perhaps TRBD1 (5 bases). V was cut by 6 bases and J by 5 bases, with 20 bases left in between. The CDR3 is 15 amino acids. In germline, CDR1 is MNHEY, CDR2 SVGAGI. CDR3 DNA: TGTGCCAGCAGACCTACTCTGACAGTGTCCCACGAGCAGTACTTC. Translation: CASRPTLTVSHEQYF.

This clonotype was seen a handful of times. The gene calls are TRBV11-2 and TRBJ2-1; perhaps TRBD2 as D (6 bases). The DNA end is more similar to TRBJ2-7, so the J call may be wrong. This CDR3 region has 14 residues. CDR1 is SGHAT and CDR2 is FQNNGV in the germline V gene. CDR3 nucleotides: TGTGCCAGCAGCTTCGGGACGGACTACAATGAGCAGTACTTC. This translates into CASSFGTDYNEQYF.

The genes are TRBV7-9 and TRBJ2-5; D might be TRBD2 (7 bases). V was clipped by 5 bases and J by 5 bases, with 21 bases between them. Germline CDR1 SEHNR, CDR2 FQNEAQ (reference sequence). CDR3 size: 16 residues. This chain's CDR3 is CASSPSGGGVFETQYF. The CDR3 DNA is TGTGCCAGCAGCCCCTCTGGGGGGGGCGTCTTCGAGACCCAGTACTTC.

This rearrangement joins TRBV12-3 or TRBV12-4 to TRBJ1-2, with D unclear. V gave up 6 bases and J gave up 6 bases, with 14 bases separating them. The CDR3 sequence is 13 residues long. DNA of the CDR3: TGTGCCAGCAGCATGTGGCGCTCGGATGGCTACACCTTC. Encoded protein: CASSMWRSDGYTF.

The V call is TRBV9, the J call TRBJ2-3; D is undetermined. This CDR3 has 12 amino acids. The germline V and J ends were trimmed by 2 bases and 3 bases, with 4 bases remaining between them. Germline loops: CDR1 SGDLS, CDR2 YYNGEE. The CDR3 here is CASSVITDTQYF. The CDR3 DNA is TGTGCCAGCAGCGTTATAACAGATACGCAGTATTTT.

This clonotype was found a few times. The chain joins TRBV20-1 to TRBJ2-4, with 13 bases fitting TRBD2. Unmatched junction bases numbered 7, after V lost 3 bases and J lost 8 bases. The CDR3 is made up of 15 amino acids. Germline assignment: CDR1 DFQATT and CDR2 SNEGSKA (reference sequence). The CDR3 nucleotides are TGCAGTGCTAGGGGCGGACTAGCGGGAGCCTACATTCAGTACTTC. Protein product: CSARGGLAGAYIQYF.

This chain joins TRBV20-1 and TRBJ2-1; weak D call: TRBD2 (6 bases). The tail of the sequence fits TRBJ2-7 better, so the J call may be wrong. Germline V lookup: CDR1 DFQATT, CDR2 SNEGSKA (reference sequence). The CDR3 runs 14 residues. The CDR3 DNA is TGCAGTGCCCCCGGGACGTCGGACTACAATGAGCAGTACTTC. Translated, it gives CSAPGTSDYNEQYF.

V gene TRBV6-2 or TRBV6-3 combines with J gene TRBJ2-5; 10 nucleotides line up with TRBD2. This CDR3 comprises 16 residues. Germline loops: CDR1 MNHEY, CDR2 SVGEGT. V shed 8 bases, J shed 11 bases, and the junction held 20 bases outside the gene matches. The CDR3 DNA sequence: TGTGCCAGCGGGCAAGGAGCGGGAGGGATGTCTTATGAGCAGTACTTC. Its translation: CASGQGAGGMSYEQYF.

The CDR3: CASSLEEVLGTEAFF. For the CDR3, the DNA is TGCGCCAGCAGCTTGGAGGAGGTTTTGGGCACTGAAGCTTTCTTT. The J gene is TRBJ1-1, the V gene TRBV5-1; D unclear. This CDR3 region has 15 residues. V was pared by 0 bases and J by 4 bases, with 13 bases between. Germline V gene sequence: CDR1 SGHRS, CDR2 YFSETQ.

The CDR3 reads CASSLRNLRQETQYF. The CDR3 DNA reads TGTGCCAGCAGTTTAAGGAACCTTCGGCAGGAGACCCAGTACTTC. V and J are TRBV27 and TRBJ2-5; D not resolved. The CDR3 is 15 residues long. The germline CDR1 and CDR2 sequences are MNHEY and SMNVEV (reference sequence). V dropped 2 bases and J dropped 5 bases, with 15 bases sitting between them.

In DNA, the CDR3 is TGTGCCAGCAGGCCTAGCGGGGGGGCTGAGACCCAGTACTTC. It encodes CASRPSGGAETQYF. The chain recombines TRBV7-2 with TRBJ2-7, with TRBD2 matching 12 bases. The end of the DNA aligns better with TRBJ2-5, so the J call may be wrong. The CDR3 extends over 14 amino acids. The germline V gene encodes CDR1 SGHTA and CDR2 FQGNSA.

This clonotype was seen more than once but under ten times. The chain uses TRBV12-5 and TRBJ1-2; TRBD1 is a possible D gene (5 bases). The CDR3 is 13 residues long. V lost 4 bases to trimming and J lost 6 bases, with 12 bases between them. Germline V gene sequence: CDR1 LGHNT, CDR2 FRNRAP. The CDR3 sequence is CASGYGTFNGYTF. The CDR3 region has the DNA TGTGCTAGTGGTTACGGGACCTTTAATGGCTACACCTTC.

The CDR3 here is CASRQVGYEQYF. The CDR3 DNA reads TGTGCCAGCAGGCAGGTGGGGTACGAGCAGTACTTC. V and J are TRBV28 and TRBJ2-5; D is undetermined. The DNA matches TRBJ2-7 better at its end, which makes the J call doubtful. Germline V gives CDR1 MDHEN, CDR2 SYDVKM. This CDR3 spans 12 amino acids.

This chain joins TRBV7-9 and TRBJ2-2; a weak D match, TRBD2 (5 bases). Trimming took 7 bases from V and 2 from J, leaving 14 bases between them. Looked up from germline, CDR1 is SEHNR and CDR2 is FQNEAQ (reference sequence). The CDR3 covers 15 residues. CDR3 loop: CASIEGASNTGELFF. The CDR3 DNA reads TGTGCCAGCATCGAGGGAGCTAGCAACACCGGGGAGCTGTTTTTT.

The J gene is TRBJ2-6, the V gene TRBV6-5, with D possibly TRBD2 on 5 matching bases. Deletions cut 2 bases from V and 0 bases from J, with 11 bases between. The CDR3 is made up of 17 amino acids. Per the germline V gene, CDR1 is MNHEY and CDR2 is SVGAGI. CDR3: CASSYEGSSSGANVLTF. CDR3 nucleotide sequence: TGTGCCAGCAGTTACGAGGGATCCTCCTCTGGGGCCAACGTCCTGACTTTC.

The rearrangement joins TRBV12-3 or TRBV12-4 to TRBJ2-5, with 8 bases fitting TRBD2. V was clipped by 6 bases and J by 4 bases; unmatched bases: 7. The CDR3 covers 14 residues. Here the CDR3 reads CASSQSGGAETQYF. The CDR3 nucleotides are TGTGCCAGCAGCCAGAGCGGGGGCGCAGAGACCCAGTACTTC.

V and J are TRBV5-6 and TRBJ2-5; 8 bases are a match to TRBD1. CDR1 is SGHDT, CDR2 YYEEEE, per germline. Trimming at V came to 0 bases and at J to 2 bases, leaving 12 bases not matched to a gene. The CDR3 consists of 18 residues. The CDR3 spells CASSLVRGTGKRQETQYF. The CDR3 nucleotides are TGTGCCAGCAGCTTGGTCCGAGGGACAGGAAAACGACAAGAGACCCAGTACTTC.